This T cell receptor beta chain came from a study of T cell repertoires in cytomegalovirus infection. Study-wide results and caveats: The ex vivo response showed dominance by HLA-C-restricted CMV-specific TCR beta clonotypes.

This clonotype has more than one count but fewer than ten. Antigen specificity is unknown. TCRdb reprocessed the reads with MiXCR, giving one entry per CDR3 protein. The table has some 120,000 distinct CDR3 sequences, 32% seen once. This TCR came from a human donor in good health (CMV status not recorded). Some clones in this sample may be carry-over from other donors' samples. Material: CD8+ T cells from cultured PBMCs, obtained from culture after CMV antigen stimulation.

The CDR3 is CASSPFGGGSLYEQYF. As DNA, the CDR3 is TGTGCCAGCAGCCCATTCGGCGGGGGAAGCCTCTACGAGCAGTACTTC. The chain employs TRBV6-2 or TRBV6-3 and TRBJ2-7; 7 bases align to TRBD2. The CDR3 has 16 amino acids. The J segment lost 3 bases and the V segment lost 6 bases, leaving 14 bases of the junction unmatched. CDR1 MNHEY and CDR2 SVGEGT come from the germline V gene.